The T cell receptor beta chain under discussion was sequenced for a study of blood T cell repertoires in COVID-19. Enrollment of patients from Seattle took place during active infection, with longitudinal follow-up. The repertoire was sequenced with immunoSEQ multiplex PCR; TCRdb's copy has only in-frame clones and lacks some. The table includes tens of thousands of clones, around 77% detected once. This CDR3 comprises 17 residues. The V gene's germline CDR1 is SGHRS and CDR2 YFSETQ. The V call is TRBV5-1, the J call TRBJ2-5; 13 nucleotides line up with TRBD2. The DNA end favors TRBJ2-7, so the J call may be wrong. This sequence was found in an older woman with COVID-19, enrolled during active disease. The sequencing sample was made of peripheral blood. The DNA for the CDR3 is TGCGCCAGCAGCTTGGGGACTAGCGGGGGCAGCTCCTACGAGCAGTACTTC. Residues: CASSLGTSGGSSYEQYF.